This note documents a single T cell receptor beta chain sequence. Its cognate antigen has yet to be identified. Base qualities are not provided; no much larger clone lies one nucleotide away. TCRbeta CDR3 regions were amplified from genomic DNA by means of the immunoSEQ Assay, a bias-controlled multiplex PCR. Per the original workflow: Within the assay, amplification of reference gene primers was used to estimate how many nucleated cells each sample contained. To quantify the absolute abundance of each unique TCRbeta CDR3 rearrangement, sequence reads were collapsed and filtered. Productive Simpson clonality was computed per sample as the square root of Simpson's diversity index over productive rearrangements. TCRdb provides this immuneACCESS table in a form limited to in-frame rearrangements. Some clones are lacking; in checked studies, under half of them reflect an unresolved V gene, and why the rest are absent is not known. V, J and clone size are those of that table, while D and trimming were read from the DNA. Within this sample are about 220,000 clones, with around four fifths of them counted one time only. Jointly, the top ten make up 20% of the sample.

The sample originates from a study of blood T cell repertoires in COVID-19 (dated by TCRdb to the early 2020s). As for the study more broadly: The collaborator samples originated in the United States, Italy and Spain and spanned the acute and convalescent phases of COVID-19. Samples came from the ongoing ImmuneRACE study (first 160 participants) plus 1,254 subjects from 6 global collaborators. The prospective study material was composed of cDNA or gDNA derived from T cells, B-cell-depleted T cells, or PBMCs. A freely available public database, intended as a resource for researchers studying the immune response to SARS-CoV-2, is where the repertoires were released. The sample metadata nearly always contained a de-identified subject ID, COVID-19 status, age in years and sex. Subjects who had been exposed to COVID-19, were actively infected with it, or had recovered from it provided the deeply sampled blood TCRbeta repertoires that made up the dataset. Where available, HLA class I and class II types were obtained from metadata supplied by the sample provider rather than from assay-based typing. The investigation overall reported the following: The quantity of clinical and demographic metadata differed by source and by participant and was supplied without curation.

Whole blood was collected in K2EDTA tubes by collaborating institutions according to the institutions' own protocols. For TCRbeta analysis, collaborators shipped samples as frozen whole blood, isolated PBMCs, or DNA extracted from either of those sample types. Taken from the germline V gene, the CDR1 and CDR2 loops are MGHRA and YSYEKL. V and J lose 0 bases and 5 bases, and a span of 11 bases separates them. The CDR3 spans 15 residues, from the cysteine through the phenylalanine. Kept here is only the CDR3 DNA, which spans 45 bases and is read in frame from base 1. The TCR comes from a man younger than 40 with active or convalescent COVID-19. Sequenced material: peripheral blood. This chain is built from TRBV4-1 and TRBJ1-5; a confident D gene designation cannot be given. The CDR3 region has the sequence CASSQESRLDQPQHF. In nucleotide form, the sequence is TGCGCCAGCAGCCAAGAAAGCAGGCTTGATCAGCCCCAGCATTTT.